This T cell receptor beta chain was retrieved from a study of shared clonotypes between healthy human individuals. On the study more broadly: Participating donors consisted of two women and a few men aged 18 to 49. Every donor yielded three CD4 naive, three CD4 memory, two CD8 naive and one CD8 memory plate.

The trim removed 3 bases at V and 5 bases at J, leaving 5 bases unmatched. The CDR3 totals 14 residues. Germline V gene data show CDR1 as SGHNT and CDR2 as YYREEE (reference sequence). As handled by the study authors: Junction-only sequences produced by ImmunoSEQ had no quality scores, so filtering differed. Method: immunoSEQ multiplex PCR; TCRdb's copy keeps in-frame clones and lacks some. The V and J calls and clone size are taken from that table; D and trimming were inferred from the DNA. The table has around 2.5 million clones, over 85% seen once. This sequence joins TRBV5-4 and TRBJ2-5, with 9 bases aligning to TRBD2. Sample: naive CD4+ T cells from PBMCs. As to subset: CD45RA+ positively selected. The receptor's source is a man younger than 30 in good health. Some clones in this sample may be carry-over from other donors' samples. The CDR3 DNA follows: TGTGCCAGCAGCTCCAGCGGGAGGCTGGAGACCCAGTACTTC. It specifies CASSSSGRLETQYF. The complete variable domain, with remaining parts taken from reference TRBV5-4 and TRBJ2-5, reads ETGVTQSPTHLIKTRGQQVTLRCSSQSGHNTVSWYQQALGQGPQFIFQYYREEENGRGNFPPRFSGLQFPNYSSELNVNALELDDSALYLCASSSSGRLETQYFGPGTRLLVL.